What follows are 10 T cell receptor beta chains derived from one specimen sequenced in a study of coeliac disease (dated by TCRdb to between 2021 and 2023). The library was generated by the immunoSEQ multiplex PCR assay. TCRdb retrieved this table from immuneACCESS and kept in-frame rearrangements only. Not all clones are present; in checked studies, unresolved V genes account for under half, and no reason is known for the remainder. The sample includes about 2,700 clones, with about half observed a single time. The ten top clones hold around 18% of the sample. Sequencing was carried out using intraepithelial lymphocytes from the gut. The cell subset or site tag for this specimen amounts to: intraepithelial cell (IEC) fraction of small intestinal biopsy. Receptor source: a man aged 60 to 69 with celiac disease on a gluten-free diet.

This clone was counted only a few times. The same CDR3 also results from other DNA sequences found in this sample. The genes are TRBV19 and TRBJ1-2; tentatively, D is TRBD1 (6 bases). This CDR3 spans 11 amino acids. Germline values: CDR1 LNHDA, CDR2 SQIVND (reference sequence). V lost 11 bases, J lost 3 bases, and 10 bases lay in between. CDR3 residues: CAVQGDYGYTF. The CDR3 DNA sequence: TGTGCCGTACAGGGTGACTATGGCTACACCTTC.

The chain recombines TRBV12-5 with TRBJ1-2; 8 bases are a match to TRBD1. The CDR3 loop spans 15 amino acids. Trimming at V came to 2 bases and at J to 4 bases, leaving 6 bases not matched to a gene. Germline CDR1 LGHNT, CDR2 FRNRAP. CDR3 bases: TGTGCTAGTGGTTTGCCCCGACAGGGGACCTATGGCTACACCTTC. Encoded protein: CASGLPRQGTYGYTF.

This clone was detected only once. The rearrangement uses TRBV12-5 and TRBJ1-2, with D maybe TRBD1 (6 bases). Trimming cost V 1 base and J 6 bases, with 18 bases left between them. CDR3 length equals 16 residues. CDR1 is LGHNT and CDR2 is FRNRAP in the germline V gene. As DNA, the CDR3 is TGTGCTAGTGGTTTGGGGTCCGGCAGGGGCTCTGATGGCTACACCTTC. This encodes CASGLGSGRGSDGYTF.

This clone was recorded a few times. This sequence joins TRBV13 and TRBJ2-5; D possibly corresponds to TRBD2 (5 bases). V was trimmed by 0 bases and J by 8 bases, leaving 13 bases between them. Germline V lookup: CDR1 PRHDT, CDR2 FYEKMQ (reference sequence). This CDR3 region has 14 residues. The CDR3 loop is CASSLGGRPGTQYF. In nucleotides, the CDR3 is TGTGCCAGCAGCTTAGGCGGCAGGCCGGGAACCCAGTACTTC.

This sequence joins TRBV5-1 and TRBJ2-7; D uncertain. The V end lost 7 bases, the J end lost 3 bases, and 14 bases lay between the germline ends. The CDR3 spans 13 residues. Germline CDR1 reads SGHRS; CDR2 reads YFSETQ. This chain's CDR3 is CASGVDLVYEQYF. The CDR3 DNA follows: TGCGCCAGCGGAGTGGATTTGGTCTACGAGCAGTACTTC.

By share, this clone counts as hyperexpanded (1% or more). V usage is TRBV19 and J usage is TRBJ1-5, with no clear D. CDR1 LNHDA and CDR2 SQIVND come from the germline V gene (reference sequence). This CDR3 spans 13 amino acids. Deletions cut 5 bases from V and 5 bases from J, with 10 bases between. CDR3 residues: CASSYGQDQPQHF. The CDR3 nucleotides read TGTGCCAGTAGTTATGGCCAAGATCAGCCCCAGCATTTT.

This rearrangement joins TRBV7-4 to TRBJ2-2; 11 bases are shared with TRBD2. The trim removed 5 bases at V and 1 base at J, leaving 3 bases unmatched. The CDR3 has 16 amino acids. From germline, CDR1 is SGHVT and CDR2 SQSDAQ. CDR3 sequence (DNA): TGTGCCAGCAGCCCCACTAGCGGGGGGAACACCGGGGAGCTGTTTTTT. It yields the protein CASSPTSGGNTGELFF.

The gene calls are TRBV7-3 and TRBJ2-3, with TRBD2 matching 12 bases. Losses at the gene ends were 0 bases for V and 6 bases for J; bases not matched to a gene: 4. Germline-derived CDR1 and CDR2 are SGHTA and FQGTGA. CDR3 length equals 16 residues. Here the CDR3 DNA reads TGTGCCAGCAGCTTAACGGGGACTAGCGGGTACGATACGCAGTATTTT. Its translation: CASSLTGTSGYDTQYF.

The rearrangement uses TRBV30 and TRBJ2-5; D is possibly TRBD2 (5 bases). Germline loops: CDR1 GTSNPN, CDR2 SVGIG (reference sequence). The CDR3 sequence is 16 residues long. Trimming removed 2 bases at V and 0 bases at J, with 16 bases between. The DNA for the CDR3 is TGTGCCTGGAGTCGGGAAGGGCGGACCAACCAAGAGACCCAGTACTTC. The encoded protein is CAWSREGRTNQETQYF.

This clone was seen a handful of times. This rearrangement joins TRBV6-5 to TRBJ2-2, with TRBD1 as a possible D gene (5 bases). This CDR3 region has 14 residues. V was clipped by 5 bases and J by 4 bases, with 11 bases between them. CDR1 MNHEY and CDR2 SVGAGI come from the germline V gene. As DNA, the CDR3 is TGTGCCAGCAGTCCTGAGACAGTCACCGGGGAGCTGTTTTTT. It translates to CASSPETVTGELFF.